The rows below give T cell receptor beta chains drawn from one sample of a study of long-term antiretroviral therapy in people with HIV. This table comes from immunoSEQ multiplex PCR, and its TCRdb copy is limited to in-frame clones, with some not included. The data contain some 22,000 clones, about four fifths of them singletons. The source material was unsorted PBMCs, sampled 0.4 years after starting antiretroviral therapy. The receptors shown here come from a man aged 50-60 years with HIV. Both conserved end residues are part of each CDR3. Fields, in order: D gene, V gene, CDR3 length, clone size, J gene, CDR3 protein, CDR3 DNA. D genes are given only for firm matches. Size tells how often a clone was seen (once, few, many) or the class of an expanded clone, and some rows leave it out.

>TRBD1|TRBV2|15|.|TRBJ2-7
CASSYDRESSYEQYF
TGTGCCAGCAGTTACGACAGGGAAAGCTCCTACGAGCAGTACTTC
>.|TRBV2|13|.|TRBJ1-6
CASSGPNESPLHF
TGTGCCAGCAGTGGTCCCAATGAGTCACCCCTCCACTTT
>TRBD1|TRBV29-1|12|.|TRBJ1-2
CSVYRGPYGYTF
TGCAGCGTTTACAGGGGGCCCTATGGCTACACCTTC
>TRBD1|TRBV5-5|16|.|TRBJ2-3
CASSFPGQGIADTQYF
TGTGCCAGCAGCTTCCCTGGACAGGGTATAGCAGATACGCAGTATTTT
>.|TRBV9|17|.|TRBJ2-7
CASSVEGGWGATYEQYF
TGTGCCAGCAGCGTAGAAGGAGGGTGGGGGGCCACCTACGAGCAGTACTTC
>.|TRBV6-6|14|.|TRBJ2-3
CASNLGPYENTQYF
TGTGCCAGCAACCTCGGGCCCTACGAAAATACGCAGTATTTT
>.|TRBV6-5|13|.|TRBJ2-1
CASSYSAENEQFF
TGTGCCAGCAGTTACTCGGCGGAGAATGAGCAGTTCTTC
>.|TRBV7-9|17|once|TRBJ1-2
CASSRIVYRESDYGYTF
TGTGCCAGCAGCCGGATTGTTTACAGGGAATCTGACTATGGCTACACCTTC
>.|TRBV25-1|16|.|TRBJ1-1
CASSESQVGEDTEAFF
TGTGCCAGCAGTGAATCCCAGGTGGGGGAGGACACTGAAGCTTTCTTT
>.|TRBV6-1|15|.|TRBJ2-5
CASSENIRGQETQYF
TGTGCCAGCAGTGAAAATATAAGGGGACAAGAGACCCAGTACTTC
>.|TRBV7-6|13|.|TRBJ2-1
CASSFDLYNEQFF
TGTGCCAGCAGCTTTGACCTCTACAATGAGCAGTTCTTC
>TRBD2|TRBV5-1|16|.|TRBJ2-1
CASSPGGGTNKGEQFF
TGCGCCAGCAGCCCGGGAGGGGGTACCAATAAGGGTGAGCAGTTCTTC
>.|TRBV6-6|15|few|TRBJ1-2
CATLTWRARGEGYTF
TGTGCCACGCTTACGTGGCGGGCCCGAGGGGAAGGCTACACCTTC
>.|TRBV29-1|14|.|TRBJ1-3
CSVVVDLSGNTIYF
TGCAGCGTTGTGGTGGACCTTTCTGGAAACACCATATATTTT
>TRBD1|TRBV28|16|few|TRBJ1-1
CASSPLGTGPGTEAFF
TGTGCCAGCAGTCCATTGGGGACAGGTCCGGGCACTGAAGCTTTCTTT
>TRBD1|TRBV6-5|15|.|TRBJ1-4
CASSPDRGRNEKLFF
TGTGCCAGCAGTCCTGACAGGGGGCGGAATGAAAAACTGTTTTTT
>.|TRBV18|13|once|TRBJ1-2
CASSPDLVYGYTF
TGTGCCAGCTCACCCGACCTAGTCTATGGCTACACCTTC
>TRBD1|TRBV11-2|14|once|TRBJ1-4
CASSPDRGGVGARF
TGTGCCAGCAGCCCTGACAGGGGAGGGGTAGGGGCGCGTTTT
>TRBD1|TRBV10-2|19|.|TRBJ1-1
CASSERLGGPGIMNTEAFF
TGCGCCAGCAGTGAGAGGCTAGGGGGCCCGGGCATCATGAACACTGAAGCTTTCTTT
>TRBD1|TRBV7-9|15|.|TRBJ2-1
CASSLVQGAGNEQFF
TGTGCCAGCAGCTTGGTACAGGGGGCAGGGAATGAGCAGTTCTTC
>.|TRBV28|15|.|TRBJ2-7
CASSPTGGRAYEQYF
TGTGCCAGCAGTCCAACTGGGGGAAGGGCCTACGAGCAGTACTTC
>.|TRBV5-4|15|.|TRBJ1-1
CASSFSPTGYTEAFF
TGTGCCAGCAGCTTTTCTCCTACCGGGTACACTGAAGCTTTCTTT
>.|TRBV7-9|15|.|TRBJ1-3
CASSLVGTDGNTIYF
TGTGCCAGCAGCTTAGTAGGGACCGATGGAAACACCATATATTTT
>TRBD1|TRBV30|12|.|TRBJ1-1
CAGTVMNTEAFF
TGTGCCGGGACAGTAATGAACACTGAAGCTTTCTTT
>TRBD1|TRBV9|15|.|TRBJ1-1
CASSGPGQMNTEAFF
TGTGCCAGCAGCGGCCCGGGACAGATGAACACTGAAGCTTTCTTT
>TRBD2|TRBV10-3|17|.|TRBJ2-3
CAISEVAGGASTDTQYF
TGTGCCATCAGTGAGGTAGCGGGGGGGGCTAGCACAGATACGCAGTATTTT
>.|TRBV27|16|.|TRBJ1-5
CASTPMGVPSNQPQHF
TGTGCCAGCACCCCTATGGGGGTGCCCTCTAATCAGCCCCAGCATTTT
>.|TRBV9|15|.|TRBJ2-6
CASTIRDSGANVLTF
TGTGCCAGCACCATAAGAGACTCTGGGGCCAACGTCCTGACTTTC
>.|TRBV11-3|13|few|TRBJ2-2
CASSISGTGELFF
TGTGCCAGCAGCATCTCAGGGACCGGGGAGCTGTTTTTT
>.|TRBV2|16|.|TRBJ2-1
CASSEARLALNNEQFF
TGTGCCAGCAGTGAAGCCCGGTTAGCTCTTAACAATGAGCAGTTCTTC
>.|TRBV4-1|15|.|TRBJ1-1
CASSQAALGGTEAFF
TGCGCCAGCAGCCAAGCGGCTTTGGGGGGCACTGAAGCTTTCTTT
>.|TRBV7-2|16|.|TRBJ2-7
CASSLGGTVSSYEQYF
TGTGCCAGCAGCTTAGGGGGGACGGTTAGCTCCTACGAGCAGTACTTC
>.|TRBV7-9|14|.|TRBJ2-3
CASSDPETRGAQYF
TGTGCCAGCTCGGATCCAGAGACGAGGGGGGCGCAGTATTTT
>.|TRBV19|16|.|TRBJ1-2
CASRPLGLGEGSGYTF
TGTGCCAGTAGACCTTTAGGTTTAGGGGAGGGATCTGGCTACACCTTC
>.|TRBV7-2|14|.|TRBJ2-2
CASSLSRDTGELFF
TGTGCCAGCAGCTTGTCCAGGGACACCGGGGAGCTGTTTTTT
>.|TRBV27|15|once|TRBJ2-1
CASSFRTGPYNEQFF
TGTGCCAGCAGTTTTCGAACAGGCCCTTACAATGAGCAGTTCTTC
>.|TRBV7-2|15|once|TRBJ2-4
CASSLKGGTENIQYF
TGTGCCAGCAGCTTAAAAGGAGGTACAGAAAACATTCAGTACTTC